This T cell receptor (beta chain) comes out of a study of cytotoxic CD8 clonotypes in ibrutinib-treated CLL. On the study more broadly: There were about 10 relapsed/refractory patients and roughly 15 treatment-naive patients, and fewer than 18 were IGHV unmutated.

The table came from immunoSEQ multiplex PCR; TCRdb's copy has only in-frame clones and leaves some out. The sample holds 150,000 or so clones; approximately 81% are singletons and the top ten take around 13%. V gave up 9 bases and J gave up 5 bases; unmatched junction bases: 20. Germline V gives CDR1 SGHRS, CDR2 YFSETQ. The length of the CDR3 is 16 residues. This material consisted of PBMCs, taken after 12 months of ibrutinib treatment. The V call is TRBV5-1, the J call TRBJ2-7; 7 nucleotides match TRBD2. The TCR sequence derives from a human donor with chronic lymphocytic leukemia. CDR3 in DNA: TGCGCCACCGCCCCGGGACTTAGGACGGGAGGCCACGAGCAGTACTTC. Amino acid sequence: CATAPGLRTGGHEQYF.